This TCR beta chain was retrieved from a study of CD8 T cells in acute hepatitis C reinfection. Concerning this clone: Antigen unknown.

Study-wide results and limits: Regardless of outcome, 10 to 15 public clonotypes appeared, one using V04-02/J02-02. Acute resolver, follow-up resolver and acute chronic samples had similar high diversity. Overrepresentation in the naive pool did not explain the preferential TRBV04 and TRBV06 usage seen in all groups.

V was pared by 8 bases and J by 6 bases, with 14 bases of the junction left unmatched. This CDR3 is built from 15 residues. CDR1 and CDR2 from the germline V gene are LNHDA and SQIVND (reference sequence). Some clones are missing from TCRdb's copy, which holds only in-frame ones; the method was immunoSEQ multiplex PCR. The table includes some 38,000 clones, 87% detected once. Described time point: naive CD8 control sorted from an acute-time-point sample. The gene calls are TRBV19 and TRBJ1-2; 8 nucleotides align to TRBD1. The specimen sequenced was naive CD8+ T cells from PBMCs. This TCR was sampled from a man in his thirties or forties with chronic hepatitis C. This CDR3 is CASLGQGTLFNGYTF. The DNA of the CDR3 is TGTGCCAGTCTCGGACAGGGCACTCTTTTTAATGGCTACACCTTC.